This TCR beta chain was sequenced in a study of blood T cell repertoires in COVID-19. Authors' data handling: For nucleated cells, counts were estimated from reference gene primer amplification. Assay used: immunoSEQ multiplex PCR; TCRdb lists only in-frame clones, some missing. D and trimming come from the DNA, and the V and J calls and clone size come from that table. The data contain under 250,000 clones, roughly four fifths of them seen just once; the ten biggest clones take up about 4.2%. Germline CDR1 reads MNHEY; CDR2 reads SVGAGI. Deletions cut 6 bases from V and 4 bases from J, with 15 bases between. The CDR3 covers 14 residues.

Sequencing was carried out using peripheral blood. The source of this sequence is a man aged 50 or older with active or convalescent COVID-19. This chain uses TRBV6-5 with TRBJ1-2; D is possibly TRBD1 (6 bases). The CDR3 sequence: CASSQGLYTYGYTF. CDR3 sequence (DNA): TGTGCCAGCAGCCAGGGGCTTTACACCTATGGCTACACCTTC.